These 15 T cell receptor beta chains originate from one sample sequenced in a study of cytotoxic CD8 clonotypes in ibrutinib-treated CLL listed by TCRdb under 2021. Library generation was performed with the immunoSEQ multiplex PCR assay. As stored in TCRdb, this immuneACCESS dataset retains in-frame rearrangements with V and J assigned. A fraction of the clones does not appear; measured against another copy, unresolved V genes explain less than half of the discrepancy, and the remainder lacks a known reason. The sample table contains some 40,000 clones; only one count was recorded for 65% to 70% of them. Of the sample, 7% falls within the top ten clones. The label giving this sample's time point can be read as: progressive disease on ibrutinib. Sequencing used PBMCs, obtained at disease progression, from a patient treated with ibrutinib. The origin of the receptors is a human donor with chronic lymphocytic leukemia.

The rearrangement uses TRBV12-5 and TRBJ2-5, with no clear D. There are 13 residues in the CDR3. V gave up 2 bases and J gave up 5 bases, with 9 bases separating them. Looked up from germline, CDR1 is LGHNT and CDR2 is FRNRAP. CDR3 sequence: CASGLPGFETQYF. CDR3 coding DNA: TGTGCTAGTGGTTTGCCCGGGTTTGAGACCCAGTACTTC.

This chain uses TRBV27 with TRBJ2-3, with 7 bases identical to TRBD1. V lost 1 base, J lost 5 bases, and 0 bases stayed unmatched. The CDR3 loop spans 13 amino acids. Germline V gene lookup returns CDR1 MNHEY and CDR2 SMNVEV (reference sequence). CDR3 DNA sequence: TGTGCCAGCAGTTTATACAGGGGAGATACGCAGTATTTT. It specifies CASSLYRGDTQYF.

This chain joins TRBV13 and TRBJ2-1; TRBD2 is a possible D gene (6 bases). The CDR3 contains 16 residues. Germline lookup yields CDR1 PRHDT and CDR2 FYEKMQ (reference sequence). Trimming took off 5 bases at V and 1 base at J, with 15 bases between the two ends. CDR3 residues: CASSRQEGRSYNEQFF. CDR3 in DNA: TGTGCCAGCAGCCGCCAGGAGGGGAGATCCTACAATGAGCAGTTCTTC.

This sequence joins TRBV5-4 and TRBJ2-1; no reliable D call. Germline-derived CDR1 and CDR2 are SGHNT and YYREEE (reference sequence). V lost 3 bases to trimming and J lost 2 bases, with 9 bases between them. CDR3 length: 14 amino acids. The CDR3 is CASSSLEPYNEQFF. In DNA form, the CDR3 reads TGTGCCAGCAGCTCACTGGAACCCTACAATGAGCAGTTCTTC.

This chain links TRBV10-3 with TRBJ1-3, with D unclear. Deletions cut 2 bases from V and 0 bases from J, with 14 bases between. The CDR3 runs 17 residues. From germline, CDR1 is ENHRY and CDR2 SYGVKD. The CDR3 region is CAISERQTGGSGNTIYF. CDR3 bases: TGTGCCATCAGTGAGCGACAAACCGGAGGCTCTGGAAACACCATATATTTT.

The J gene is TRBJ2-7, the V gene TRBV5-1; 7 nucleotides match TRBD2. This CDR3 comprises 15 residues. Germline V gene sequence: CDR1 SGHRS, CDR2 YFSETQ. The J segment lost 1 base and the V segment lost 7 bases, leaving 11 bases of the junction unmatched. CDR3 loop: CASRPGSGGSYEQYF. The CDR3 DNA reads TGCGCCAGCCGACCGGGGTCGGGGGGATCCTACGAGCAGTACTTC. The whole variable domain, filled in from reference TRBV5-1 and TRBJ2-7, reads KAGVTQTPRYLIKTRGQQVTLSCSPISGHRSVSWYQQTPGQGLQFLFEYFSETQRNKGNFPGRFSGRQFSNSRSEMNVSTLELGDSALYLCASRPGSGGSYEQYFGPGTRLTVT.

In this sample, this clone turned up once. In DNA form, the CDR3 reads TGTGCCAGCAGCTTCTTGACTAGCGGGAGCACAGATACGCAGTATTTT. Protein product: CASSFLTSGSTDTQYF. J is TRBJ2-3 and V is TRBV7-2, with TRBD2 matching over 10 bases. Trimming cost V 3 bases and J 0 bases; bases outside gene matches: 3. The germline gives CDR1 SGHTA, CDR2 FQGNSA. The CDR3 has 16 residues.

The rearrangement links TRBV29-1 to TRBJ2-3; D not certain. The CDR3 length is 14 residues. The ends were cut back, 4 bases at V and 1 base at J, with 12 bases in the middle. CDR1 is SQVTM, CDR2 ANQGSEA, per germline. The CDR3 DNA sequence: TGCAGCGTTGGGCTCTCATTTGGCACAGATACGCAGTATTTT. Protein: CSVGLSFGTDTQYF.

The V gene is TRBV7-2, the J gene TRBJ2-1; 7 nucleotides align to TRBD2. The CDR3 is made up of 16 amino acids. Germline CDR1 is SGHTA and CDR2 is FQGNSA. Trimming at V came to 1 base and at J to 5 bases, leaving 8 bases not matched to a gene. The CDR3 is CASSLGSGGGDNEQFF. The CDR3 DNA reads TGTGCCAGCAGCTTAGGTTCCGGTGGGGGGGACAATGAGCAGTTCTTC.

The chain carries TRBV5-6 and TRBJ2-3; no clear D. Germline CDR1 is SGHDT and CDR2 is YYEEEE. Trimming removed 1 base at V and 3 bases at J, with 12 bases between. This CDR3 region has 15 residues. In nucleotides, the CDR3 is TGTGCCAGCAGCTTGAGTTTAGGTGTAACAGATACGCAGTATTTT. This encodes CASSLSLGVTDTQYF.

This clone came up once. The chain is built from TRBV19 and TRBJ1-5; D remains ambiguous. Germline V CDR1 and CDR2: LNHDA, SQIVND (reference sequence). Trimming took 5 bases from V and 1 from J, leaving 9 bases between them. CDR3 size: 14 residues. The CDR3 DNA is TGTGCCAGTAGTTCTGGACGGAGCAATCAGCCCCAGCATTTT. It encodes CASSSGRSNQPQHF. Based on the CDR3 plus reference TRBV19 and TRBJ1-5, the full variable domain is DGGITQSPKYLFRKEGQNVTLSCEQNLNHDAMYWYRQDPGQGLRLIYYSQIVNDFQKGDIAEGYSVSREKKESFPLTVTSAQKNPTAFYLCASSSGRSNQPQHFGDGTRLSIL.

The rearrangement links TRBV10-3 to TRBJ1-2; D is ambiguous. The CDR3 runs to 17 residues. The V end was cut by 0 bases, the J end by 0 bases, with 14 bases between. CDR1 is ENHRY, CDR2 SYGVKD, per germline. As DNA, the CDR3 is TGTGCCATCAGTGAGTCTATGTATCCACGCTCTAACTATGGCTACACCTTC. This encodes CAISESMYPRSNYGYTF.

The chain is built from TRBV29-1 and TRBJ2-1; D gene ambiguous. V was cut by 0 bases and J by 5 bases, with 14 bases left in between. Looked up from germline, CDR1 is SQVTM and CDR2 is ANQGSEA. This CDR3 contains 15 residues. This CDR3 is CSVEDWNRNHNEQFF. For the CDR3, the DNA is TGCAGCGTTGAAGATTGGAACAGAAACCACAATGAGCAGTTCTTC.

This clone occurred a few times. The DNA for the CDR3 is TGCGCCAGCAGCTTGGCCGAGAATCAGCCCCAGCATTTT. It is translated as CASSLAENQPQHF. The chain carries TRBV5-1 and TRBJ1-5; no clear D. The germline CDR1 and CDR2 sequences are SGHRS and YFSETQ. This CDR3 has 13 residues. V was clipped by 0 bases and J by 4 bases, with 5 bases between them. The whole variable domain, filled in from reference TRBV5-1 and TRBJ1-5, reads KAGVTQTPRYLIKTRGQQVTLSCSPISGHRSVSWYQQTPGQGLQFLFEYFSETQRNKGNFPGRFSGRQFSNSRSEMNVSTLELGDSALYLCASSLAENQPQHFGDGTRLSIL.

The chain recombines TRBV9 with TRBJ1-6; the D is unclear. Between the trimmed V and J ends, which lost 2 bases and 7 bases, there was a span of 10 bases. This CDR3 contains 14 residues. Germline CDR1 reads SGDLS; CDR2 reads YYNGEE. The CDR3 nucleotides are TGTGCCAGCAGCGTCTCGGGCGAGAATTCACCCCTCCACTTT. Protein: CASSVSGENSPLHF.